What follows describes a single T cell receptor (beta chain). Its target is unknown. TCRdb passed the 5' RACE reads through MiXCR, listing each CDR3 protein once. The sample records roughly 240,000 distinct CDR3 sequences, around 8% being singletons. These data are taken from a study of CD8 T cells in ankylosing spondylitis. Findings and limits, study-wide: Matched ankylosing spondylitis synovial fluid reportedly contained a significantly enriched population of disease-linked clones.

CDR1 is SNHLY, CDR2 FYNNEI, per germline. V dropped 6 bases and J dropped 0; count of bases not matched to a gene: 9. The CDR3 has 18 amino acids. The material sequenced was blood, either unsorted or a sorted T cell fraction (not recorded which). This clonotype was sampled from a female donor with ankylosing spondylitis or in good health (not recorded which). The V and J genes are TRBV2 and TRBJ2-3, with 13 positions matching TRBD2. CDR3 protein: CASRRLAGGVTSTDTQYF. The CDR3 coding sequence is TGTGCCAGCAGGAGACTAGCGGGAGGAGTAACCAGCACAGATACGCAGTATTTT.